One T cell receptor (beta chain) is described in this entry. Read coverage stops 3 residues before the CDR3 terminus; the germline J gene supplies the remainder. Generated by immunoSEQ multiplex PCR, the TCRdb table keeps only in-frame clones and is missing some. The sample totals 20,000 to 25,000 clones. This record comes from a study of T cells in women clearing cervical HPV infection. CDR1 is LNHDA, CDR2 SQIVND, per germline (reference sequence). This CDR3 region has 13 residues. The ends were cut back, 5 bases at V and 0 bases at J, with 7 bases in the middle. The chain links TRBV19 to TRBJ1-2; D is uncertain. The sequenced sample was blood buffy coat. This receptor was taken from a woman between 18 and 70 years old with a cervical HPV16 infection that either progressed to CIN3+ or cleared (not recorded which). The CDR3 sequence: CASSSGSNYGYTF. The sequenced CDR3 bases are TGTGCCAGTAGTTCCGGGTCTAACTATGGC.